The clone carrying this TCR beta chain has only one observation. The antigen is unknown. Adults with ileal or ileocolonic Crohn's disease and an indication for resection were eligible. The length of the CDR3 is 15 residues. Germline V gene sequence: CDR1 SGHKS, CDR2 YYEKEE (reference sequence). With 7 bases clipped from V and 5 bases from J, the junction kept 9 bases outside the gene matches. The record originates from a study of T cell repertoires in ileal Crohn's disease. Study-level background: Every patient was operated on for stricturing (approximately 60%) or penetrating (approximately 39%) complications.

Study conclusions and caveats: Clonality above 26.8% at surgery always came with endoscopic recurrence. Mucosal expansions were suggested to be mainly CD8 T cells.

Measured with immunoSEQ multiplex PCR; TCRdb has only the in-frame clones, and not every one. The data show over 13,000 clones, roughly 80% seen once. V and J are TRBV5-5 and TRBJ2-1; the match to TRBD2 covers 10 bases. The sample was ileal tissue. The sequence came from an adult with Crohn's disease. CDR3 nucleotide sequence: TGTGCCAGCGGCACTAGCGGGACCCCCCACAATGAGCAGTTCTTC. Translation gives CASGTSGTPHNEQFF.